This record covers a single T cell receptor beta chain. This record belongs to a study of response to subunit inactivated influenza vaccine. This CDR3 has 14 residues. V shed 4 bases and J shed 6 bases, with 16 bases lying between them. CDR1 and CDR2 (germline): SGHTA, FQGNSA. TCRdb re-analysed the RT-PCR reads in MiXCR, keeping a single row per CDR3 protein. The sample includes 500,000 or so distinct CDR3 sequences, approximately 15% seen only once; the top ten take roughly 3.1%. The chain carries TRBV7-2 and TRBJ2-7, with a weak D call TRBD1 (7 bases). Sample: CD4+ T cells sorted from PBMCs, taken less than 30 months after vaccination. The receptor was isolated from a man between 45 and 75 years old who received an inactivated influenza vaccine. CDR3 sequence: CASSYRGGESEQYF. CDR3 coding DNA: TGTGCCAGCAGCTACAGGGGCGGGGAGAGCGAGCAGTACTTC.